This record looks at one T cell receptor (beta chain) sequence and its context. The data originate from a study of blood T cell repertoires in COVID-19. The authors' processing: Reference gene primer amplification in the assay estimated nucleated cell counts. Some clones are missing from TCRdb's copy, which holds only in-frame ones; the method was immunoSEQ multiplex PCR. D and trimming come from the DNA, and the V and J calls and clone size come from that table. The data contain about 220,000 clones, 83% of them singletons. Enrolled through a virtual design, the participants were between 18 and 89 years of age and came from roughly 22 US areas. The V gene's germline CDR1 is SGHNT and CDR2 YENEEA. This CDR3 is built from 13 residues. V was trimmed by 4 bases and J by 10 bases, leaving 17 bases between them.

The receptor comes from a woman aged 50 to 65 who had been exposed to COVID-19. The chain links TRBV11-3 to TRBJ2-7; D is possibly TRBD1 (6 bases). The sample taken for sequencing was PBMCs or T cells enriched from blood (not recorded which). CDR3 coding DNA: TGTGCCAGCAGCTGGAGTGACAGGCCCTCTCAGTACTTC. Encoded protein: CASSWSDRPSQYF. The full variable domain, in which reference TRBV11-3 and TRBJ2-7 provide the parts outside the CDR3, is EAGVVQSPRYKIIEKKQPVAFWCNPISGHNTLYWYLQNLGQGPELLIRYENEEAVDDSQLPKDRFSAERLKGVDSTLKIQPAELGDSAVYLCASSWSDRPSQYFGPGTRLTVT.